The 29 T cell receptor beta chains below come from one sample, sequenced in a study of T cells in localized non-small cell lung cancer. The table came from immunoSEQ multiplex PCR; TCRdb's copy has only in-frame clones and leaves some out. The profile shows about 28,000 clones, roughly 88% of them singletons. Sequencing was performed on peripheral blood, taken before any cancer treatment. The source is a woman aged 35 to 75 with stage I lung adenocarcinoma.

CDR3 in DNA: TGTGCCTGGAGTGCCGGGCAGGGGGACCACAAGCAGTTCTTC. It encodes CAWSAGQGDHKQFF. The gene calls are TRBV30 and TRBJ2-1; 7 positions match TRBD1. Germline trimming cut 1 base from V and 11 bases from J; bases unmatched to any gene: 11. This CDR3 spans 14 amino acids. CDR1 is GTSNPN and CDR2 is SVGIG in the germline V gene (reference sequence).

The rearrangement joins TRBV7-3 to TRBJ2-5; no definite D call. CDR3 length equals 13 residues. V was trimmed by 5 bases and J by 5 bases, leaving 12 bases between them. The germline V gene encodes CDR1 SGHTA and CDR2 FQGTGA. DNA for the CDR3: TGTGCCAGCAGCCCTTCGGGTGTGGAGACCCAGTACTTC. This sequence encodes CASSPSGVETQYF.

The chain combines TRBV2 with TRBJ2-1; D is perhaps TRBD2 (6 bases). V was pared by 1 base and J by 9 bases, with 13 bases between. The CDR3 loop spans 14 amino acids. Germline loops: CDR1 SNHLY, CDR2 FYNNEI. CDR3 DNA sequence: TGTGCCAGCAGTGAAGGGACTACGACTCCTGAGCAGTTCTTC. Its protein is CASSEGTTTPEQFF. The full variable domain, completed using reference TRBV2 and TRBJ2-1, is EPEVTQTPSHQVTQMGQEVILRCVPISNHLYFYWYRQILGQKVEFLVSFYNNEISEKSEIFDDQFSVERPDGSNFTLKIRSTKLEDSAMYFCASSEGTTTPEQFFGPGTRLTVL.

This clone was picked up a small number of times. CDR3 protein: CSVAAGLHTDTQYF. The CDR3 coding sequence is TGCAGCGTTGCAGCGGGGCTTCACACAGATACGCAGTATTTT. This chain connects TRBV29-1 to TRBJ2-3, with TRBD2 matching 7 bases. The germline gives CDR1 SQVTM, CDR2 ANQGSEA. Losses at the gene ends were 4 bases for V and 2 bases for J; bases not matched to a gene: 6. The length of the CDR3 is 14 residues.

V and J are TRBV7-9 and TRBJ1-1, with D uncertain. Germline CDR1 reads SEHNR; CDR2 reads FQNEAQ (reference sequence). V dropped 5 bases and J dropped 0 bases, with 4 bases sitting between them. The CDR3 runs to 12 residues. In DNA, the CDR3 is TGTGCCAGCAGCCACGTGAACACTGAAGCTTTCTTT. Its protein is CASSHVNTEAFF.

The CDR3 coding sequence is TGCAGCGTTGAGGTTGGGGGGGACACTGAAGCTTTCTTT. Its translation: CSVEVGGDTEAFF. The V gene is TRBV29-1, the J gene TRBJ1-1; maybe TRBD1 (5 bases). Trimming removed 3 bases from V and 3 bases from J, with 11 bases in between. Per the germline V gene, CDR1 is SQVTM and CDR2 is ANQGSEA. The CDR3 runs to 13 residues.

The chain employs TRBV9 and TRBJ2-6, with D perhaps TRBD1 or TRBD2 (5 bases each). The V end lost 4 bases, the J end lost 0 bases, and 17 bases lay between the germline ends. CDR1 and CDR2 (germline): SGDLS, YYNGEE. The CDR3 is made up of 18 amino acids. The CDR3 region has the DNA TGTGCCAGCAGCTCCCTCTGGGACGGAGGCTCTGGGGCCAACGTCCTGACTTTC. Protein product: CASSSLWDGGSGANVLTF. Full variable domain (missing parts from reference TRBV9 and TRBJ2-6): DSGVTQTPKHLITATGQRVTLRCSPRSGDLSVYWYQQSLDQGLQFLIQYYNGEERAKGNILERFSAQQFPDLHSELNLSSLELGDSALYFCASSSLWDGGSGANVLTFGAGSRLTVL.

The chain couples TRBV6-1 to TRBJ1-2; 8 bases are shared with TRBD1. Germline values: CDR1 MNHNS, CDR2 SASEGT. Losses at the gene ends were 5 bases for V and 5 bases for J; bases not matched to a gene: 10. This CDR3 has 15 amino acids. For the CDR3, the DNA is TGTGCCAGCAGTCAACCCGCAGGGGGCAAATATGGCTACACCTTC. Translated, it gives CASSQPAGGKYGYTF.

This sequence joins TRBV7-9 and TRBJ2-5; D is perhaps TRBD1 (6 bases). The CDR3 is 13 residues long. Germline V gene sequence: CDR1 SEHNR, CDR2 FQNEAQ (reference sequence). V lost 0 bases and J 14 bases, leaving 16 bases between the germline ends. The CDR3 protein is CASSLANYRVRYF. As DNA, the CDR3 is TGTGCCAGCAGCTTAGCCAATTACAGGGTTCGATACTTC. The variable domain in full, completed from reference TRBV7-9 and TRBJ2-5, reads DTGVSQNPRHKITKRGQNVTFRCDPISEHNRLYWYRQTLGQGPEFLTYFQNEAQLEKSRLLSDRFSAERPKGSFSTLEIQRTEQGDSAMYLCASSLANYRVRYFGPGTRLLVL.

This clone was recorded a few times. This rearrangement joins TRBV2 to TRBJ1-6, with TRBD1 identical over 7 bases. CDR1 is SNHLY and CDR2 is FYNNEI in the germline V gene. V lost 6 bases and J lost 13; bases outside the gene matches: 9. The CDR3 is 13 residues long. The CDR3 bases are TGTGCCAGCAGGCAGGACAGGAGCGGGCCCCTCCACTTT. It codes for CASRQDRSGPLHF.

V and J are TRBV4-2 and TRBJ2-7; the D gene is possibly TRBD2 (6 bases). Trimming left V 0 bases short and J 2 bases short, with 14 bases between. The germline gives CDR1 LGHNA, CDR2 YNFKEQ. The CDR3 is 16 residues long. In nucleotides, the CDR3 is TGTGCCAGCAGCCAAGAAACAGGAGGGCTCCCCTACGAGCAGTACTTC. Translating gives CASSQETGGLPYEQYF.

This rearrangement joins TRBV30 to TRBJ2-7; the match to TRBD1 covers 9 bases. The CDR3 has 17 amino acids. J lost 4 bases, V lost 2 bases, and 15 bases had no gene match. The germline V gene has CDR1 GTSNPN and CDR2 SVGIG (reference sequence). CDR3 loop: CAWSPINPGTGSYEQYF. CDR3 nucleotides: TGTGCCTGGAGTCCAATAAATCCAGGGACAGGGAGTTACGAGCAGTACTTC.

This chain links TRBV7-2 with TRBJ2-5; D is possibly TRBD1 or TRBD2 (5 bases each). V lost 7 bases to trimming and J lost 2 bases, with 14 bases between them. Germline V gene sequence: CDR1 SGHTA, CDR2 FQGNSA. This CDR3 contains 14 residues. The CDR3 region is CASTLSGHQETQYF. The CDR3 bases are TGTGCCAGCACCTTGTCGGGGCATCAAGAGACCCAGTACTTC.

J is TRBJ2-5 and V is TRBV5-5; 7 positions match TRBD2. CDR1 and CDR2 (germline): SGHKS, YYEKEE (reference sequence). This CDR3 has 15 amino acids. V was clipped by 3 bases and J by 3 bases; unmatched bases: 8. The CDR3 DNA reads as TGTGCCAGCAGCTCCACTACCGGGGGGAAAGAGACCCAGTACTTC. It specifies CASSSTTGGKETQYF.

The CDR3 sequence: CASSPHWSGQTYNEQFF. CDR3 DNA sequence: TGTGCCAGCAGCCCCCATTGGAGCGGTCAAACTTACAATGAGCAGTTCTTC. V gene TRBV7-9 combines with J gene TRBJ2-1, with D possibly being TRBD2 (5 bases). Germline V gene data show CDR1 as SEHNR and CDR2 as FQNEAQ (reference sequence). Trimming left V 5 bases short and J 4 bases short, with 21 bases between. The CDR3 is made up of 17 amino acids.

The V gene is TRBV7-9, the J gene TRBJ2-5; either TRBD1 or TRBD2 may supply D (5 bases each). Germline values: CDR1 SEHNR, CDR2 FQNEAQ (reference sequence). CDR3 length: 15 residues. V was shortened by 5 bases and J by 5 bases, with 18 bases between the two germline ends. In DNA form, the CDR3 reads TGTGCCAGCAGCCATCCAGGGAGATCGCACGAGACCCAGTACTTC. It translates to CASSHPGRSHETQYF.

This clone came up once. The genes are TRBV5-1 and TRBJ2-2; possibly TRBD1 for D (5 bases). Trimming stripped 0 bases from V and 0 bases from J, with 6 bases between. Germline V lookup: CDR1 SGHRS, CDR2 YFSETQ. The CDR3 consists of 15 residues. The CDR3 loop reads CASSLETANTGELFF. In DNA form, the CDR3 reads TGCGCCAGCAGCTTGGAGACAGCGAACACCGGGGAGCTGTTTTTT.

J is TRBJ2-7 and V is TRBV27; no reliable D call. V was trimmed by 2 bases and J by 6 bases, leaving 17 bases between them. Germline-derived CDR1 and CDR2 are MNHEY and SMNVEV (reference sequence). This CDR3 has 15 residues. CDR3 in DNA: TGTGCCAGCAGTTTAGGGCCAGGCCCCGGTCTCGAGCAGTACTTC. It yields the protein CASSLGPGPGLEQYF.

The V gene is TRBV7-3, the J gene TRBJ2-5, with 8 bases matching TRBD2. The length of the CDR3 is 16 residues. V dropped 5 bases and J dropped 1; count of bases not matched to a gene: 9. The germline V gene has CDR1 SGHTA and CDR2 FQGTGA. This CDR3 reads CASSPTREGLQETQYF. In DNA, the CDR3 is TGTGCCAGCAGCCCGACCCGGGAGGGACTCCAAGAGACCCAGTACTTC.

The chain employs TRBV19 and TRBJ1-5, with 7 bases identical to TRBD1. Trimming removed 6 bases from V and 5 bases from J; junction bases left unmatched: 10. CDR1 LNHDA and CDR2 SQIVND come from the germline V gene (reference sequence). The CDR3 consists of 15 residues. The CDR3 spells CASRHGQEFYQPQHF. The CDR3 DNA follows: TGTGCCAGTAGACACGGACAGGAGTTCTATCAGCCCCAGCATTTT. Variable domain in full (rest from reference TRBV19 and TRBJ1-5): DGGITQSPKYLFRKEGQNVTLSCEQNLNHDAMYWYRQDPGQGLRLIYYSQIVNDFQKGDIAEGYSVSREKKESFPLTVTSAQKNPTAFYLCASRHGQEFYQPQHFGDGTRLSIL.

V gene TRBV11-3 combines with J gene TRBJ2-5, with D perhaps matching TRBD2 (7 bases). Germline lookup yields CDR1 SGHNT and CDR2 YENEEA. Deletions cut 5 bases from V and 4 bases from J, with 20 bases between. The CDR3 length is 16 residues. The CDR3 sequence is CASSPAGAGRRETQYF. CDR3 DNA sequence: TGTGCCAGCAGCCCCGCGGGGGCGGGACGACGAGAGACCCAGTACTTC.

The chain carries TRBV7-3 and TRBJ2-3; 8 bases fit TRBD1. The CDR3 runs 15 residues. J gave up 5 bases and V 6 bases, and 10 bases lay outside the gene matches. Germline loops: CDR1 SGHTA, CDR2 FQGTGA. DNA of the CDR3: TGTGCCAGCAGGGTCCTGGACAGGGTTAGAGATACGCAGTATTTT. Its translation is CASRVLDRVRDTQYF.

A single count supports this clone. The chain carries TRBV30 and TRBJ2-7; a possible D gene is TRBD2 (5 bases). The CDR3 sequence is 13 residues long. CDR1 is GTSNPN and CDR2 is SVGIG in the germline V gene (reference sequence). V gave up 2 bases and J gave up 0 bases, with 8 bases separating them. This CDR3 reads CAWSSGSSYEQYF. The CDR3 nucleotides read TGTGCCTGGAGTTCGGGGAGCTCCTACGAGCAGTACTTC.

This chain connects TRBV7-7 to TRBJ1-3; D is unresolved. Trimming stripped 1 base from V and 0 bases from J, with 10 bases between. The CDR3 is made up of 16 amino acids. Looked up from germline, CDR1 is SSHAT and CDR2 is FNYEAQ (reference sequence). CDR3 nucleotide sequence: TGTGCCAGCAGCTTAGGTTTGGACCCCTCTGGAAACACCATATATTTT. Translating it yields CASSLGLDPSGNTIYF.

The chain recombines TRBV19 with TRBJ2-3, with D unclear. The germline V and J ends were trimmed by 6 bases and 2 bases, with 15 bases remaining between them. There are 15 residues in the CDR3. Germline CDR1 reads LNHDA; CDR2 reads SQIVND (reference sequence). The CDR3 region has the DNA TGTGCCAGTAGCCTCCAAACGACGGCCACAGATACGCAGTATTTT. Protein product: CASSLQTTATDTQYF.

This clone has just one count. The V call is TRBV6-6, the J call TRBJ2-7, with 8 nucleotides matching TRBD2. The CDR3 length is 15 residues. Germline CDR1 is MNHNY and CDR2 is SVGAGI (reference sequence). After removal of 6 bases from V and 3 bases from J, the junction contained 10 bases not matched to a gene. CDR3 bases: TGTGCCAGCAGCCCCCGGGGCGGGAGGTTCTACGAGCAGTACTTC. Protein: CASSPRGGRFYEQYF.

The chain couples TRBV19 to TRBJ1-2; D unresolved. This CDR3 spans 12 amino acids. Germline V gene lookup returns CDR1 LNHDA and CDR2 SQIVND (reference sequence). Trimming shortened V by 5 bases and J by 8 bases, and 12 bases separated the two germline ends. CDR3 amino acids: CASSGKVSGYTF. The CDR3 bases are TGTGCCAGTAGTGGAAAAGTTTCCGGCTACACCTTC. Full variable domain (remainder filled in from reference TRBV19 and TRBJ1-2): DGGITQSPKYLFRKEGQNVTLSCEQNLNHDAMYWYRQDPGQGLRLIYYSQIVNDFQKGDIAEGYSVSREKKESFPLTVTSAQKNPTAFYLCASSGKVSGYTFGSGTRLTVV.

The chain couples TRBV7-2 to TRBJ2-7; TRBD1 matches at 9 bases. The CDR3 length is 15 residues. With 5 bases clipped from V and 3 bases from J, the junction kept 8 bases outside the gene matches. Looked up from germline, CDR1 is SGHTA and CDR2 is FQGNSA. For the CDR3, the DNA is TGTGCCAGCAGCCGAAGTTCGGGACAGGGCTACGAGCAGTACTTC. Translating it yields CASSRSSGQGYEQYF.

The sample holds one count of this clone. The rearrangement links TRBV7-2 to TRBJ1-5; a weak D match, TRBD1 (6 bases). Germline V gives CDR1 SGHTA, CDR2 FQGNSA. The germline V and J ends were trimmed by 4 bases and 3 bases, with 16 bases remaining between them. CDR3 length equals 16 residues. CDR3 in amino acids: CASSSQGGRSNQPQHF. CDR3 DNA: TGTGCCAGCAGCTCACAAGGGGGACGCTCCAATCAGCCCCAGCATTTT. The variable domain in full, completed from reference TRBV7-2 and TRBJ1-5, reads GAGVSQSPSNKVTEKGKDVELRCDPISGHTALYWYRQSLGQGLEFLIYFQGNSAPDKSGLPSDRFSAERTGGSVSTLTIQRTQQEDSAVYLCASSSQGGRSNQPQHFGDGTRLSIL.